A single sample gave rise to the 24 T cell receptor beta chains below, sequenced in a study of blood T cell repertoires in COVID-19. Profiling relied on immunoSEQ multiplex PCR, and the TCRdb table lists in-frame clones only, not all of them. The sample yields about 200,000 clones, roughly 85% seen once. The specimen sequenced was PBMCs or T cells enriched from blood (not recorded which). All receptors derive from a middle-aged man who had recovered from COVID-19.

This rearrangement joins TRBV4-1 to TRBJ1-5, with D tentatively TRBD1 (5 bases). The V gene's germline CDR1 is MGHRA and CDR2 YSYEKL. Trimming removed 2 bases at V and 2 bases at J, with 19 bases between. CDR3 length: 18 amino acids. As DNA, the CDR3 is TGCGCCAGCAGCCAACAAGACAGTTTTTTCTTAGGCAATCAGCCCCAGCATTTT. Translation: CASSQQDSFFLGNQPQHF.

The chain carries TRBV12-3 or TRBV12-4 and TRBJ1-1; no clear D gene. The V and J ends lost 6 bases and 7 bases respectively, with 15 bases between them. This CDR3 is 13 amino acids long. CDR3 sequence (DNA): TGTGCCAGCAGAGCGGACGGCCGGCATGAAGCTTTCTTT. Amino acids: CASRADGRHEAFF.

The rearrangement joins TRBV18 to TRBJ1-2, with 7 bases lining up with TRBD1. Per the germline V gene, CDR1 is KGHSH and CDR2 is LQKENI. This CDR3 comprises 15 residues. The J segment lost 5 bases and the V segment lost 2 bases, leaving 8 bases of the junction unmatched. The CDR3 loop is CASSPRREQGYGYTF. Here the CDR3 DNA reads TGTGCCAGCTCACCAAGGAGAGAACAGGGGTATGGCTACACCTTC.

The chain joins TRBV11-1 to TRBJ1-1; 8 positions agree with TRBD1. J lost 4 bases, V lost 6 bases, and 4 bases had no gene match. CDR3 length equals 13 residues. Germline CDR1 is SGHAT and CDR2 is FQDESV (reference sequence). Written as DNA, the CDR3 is TGTGCCAGCAGTCGACAGGGGACCACTGAAGCTTTCTTT. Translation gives CASSRQGTTEAFF.

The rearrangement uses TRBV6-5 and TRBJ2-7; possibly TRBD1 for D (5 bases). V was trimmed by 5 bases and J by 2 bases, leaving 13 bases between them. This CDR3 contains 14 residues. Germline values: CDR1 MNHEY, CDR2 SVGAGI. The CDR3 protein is CASSRGVYTYEQYF. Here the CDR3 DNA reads TGTGCCAGCAGTAGGGGTGTGTATACCTACGAGCAGTACTTC.

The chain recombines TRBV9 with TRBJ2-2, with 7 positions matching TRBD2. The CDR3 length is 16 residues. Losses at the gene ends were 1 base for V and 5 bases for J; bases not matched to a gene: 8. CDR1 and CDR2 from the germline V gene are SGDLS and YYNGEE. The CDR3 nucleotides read TGTGCCAGCAGCGTATTGACGGGAGGAGGGACCGGGGAGCTGTTTTTT. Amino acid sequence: CASSVLTGGGTGELFF.

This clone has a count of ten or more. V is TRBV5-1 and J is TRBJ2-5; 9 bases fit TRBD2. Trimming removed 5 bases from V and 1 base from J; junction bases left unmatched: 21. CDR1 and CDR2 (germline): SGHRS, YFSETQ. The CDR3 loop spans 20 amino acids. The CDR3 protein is CASSVREGEVRVGIQETQYF. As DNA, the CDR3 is TGCGCCAGCAGTGTGCGGGAGGGGGAGGTCAGGGTAGGTATCCAAGAGACCCAGTACTTC. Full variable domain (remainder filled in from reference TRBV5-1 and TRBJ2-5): KAGVTQTPRYLIKTRGQQVTLSCSPISGHRSVSWYQQTPGQGLQFLFEYFSETQRNKGNFPGRFSGRQFSNSRSEMNVSTLELGDSALYLCASSVREGEVRVGIQETQYFGPGTRLLVL.

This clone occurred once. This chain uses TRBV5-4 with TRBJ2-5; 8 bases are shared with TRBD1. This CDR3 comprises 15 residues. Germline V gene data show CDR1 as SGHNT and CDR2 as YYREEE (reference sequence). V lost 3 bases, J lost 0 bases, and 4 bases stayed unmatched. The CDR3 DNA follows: TGTGCCAGCAGCTACAGGACAGGGTACCAAGAGACCCAGTACTTC. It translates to CASSYRTGYQETQYF. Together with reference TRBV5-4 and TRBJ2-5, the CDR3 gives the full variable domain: ETGVTQSPTHLIKTRGQQVTLRCSSQSGHNTVSWYQQALGQGPQFIFQYYREEENGRGNFPPRFSGLQFPNYSSELNVNALELDDSALYLCASSYRTGYQETQYFGPGTRLLVL.

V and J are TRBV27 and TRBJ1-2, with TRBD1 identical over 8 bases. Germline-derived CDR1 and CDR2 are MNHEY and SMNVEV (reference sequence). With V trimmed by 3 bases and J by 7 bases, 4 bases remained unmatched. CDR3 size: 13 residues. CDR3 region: CASSFGTGGGYTF. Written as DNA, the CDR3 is TGTGCCAGCAGTTTCGGGACAGGTGGTGGCTACACCTTC.

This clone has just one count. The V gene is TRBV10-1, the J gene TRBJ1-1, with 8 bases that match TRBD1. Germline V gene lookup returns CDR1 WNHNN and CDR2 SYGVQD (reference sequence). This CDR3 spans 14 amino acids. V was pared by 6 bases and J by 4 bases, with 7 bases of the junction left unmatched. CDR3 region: CASSLDRGFTEAFF. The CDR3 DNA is TGCGCCAGCAGCCTCGACAGGGGCTTCACTGAAGCTTTCTTT.

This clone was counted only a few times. The CDR3 is CASSFGTGVPKTQYF. CDR3 nucleotides: TGTGCCAGCAGTTTTGGGACAGGAGTTCCGAAGACCCAGTACTTC. The V and J genes are TRBV27 and TRBJ2-5, with 8 bases that match TRBD1. The ends lost 3 bases at V and 6 bases at J; junction bases unmatched: 9. CDR3 length: 15 amino acids. Germline lookup yields CDR1 MNHEY and CDR2 SMNVEV (reference sequence).

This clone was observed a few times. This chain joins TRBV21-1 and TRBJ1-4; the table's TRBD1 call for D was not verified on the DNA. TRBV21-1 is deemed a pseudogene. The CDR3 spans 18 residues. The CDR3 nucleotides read TGTGCCAGCAGCCCGCGACAGGGAGCGGCGATAATTAATGAAAAACTGTTTTTT. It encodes CASSPRQGAAIINEKLFF.

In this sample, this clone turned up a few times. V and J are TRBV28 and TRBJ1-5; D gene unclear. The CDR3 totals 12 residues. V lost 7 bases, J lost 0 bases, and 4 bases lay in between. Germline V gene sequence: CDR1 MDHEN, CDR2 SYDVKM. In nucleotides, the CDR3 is TGTGCCAGCAACGGTAGCAATCAGCCCCAGCATTTT. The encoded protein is CASNGSNQPQHF.

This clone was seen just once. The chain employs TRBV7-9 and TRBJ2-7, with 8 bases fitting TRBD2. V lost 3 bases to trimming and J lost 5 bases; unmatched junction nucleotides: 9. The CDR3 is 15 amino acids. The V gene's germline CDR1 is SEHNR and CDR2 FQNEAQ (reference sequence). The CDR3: CASSFLSGSSNEQYF. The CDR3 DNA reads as TGTGCCAGCAGCTTTCTGAGCGGGAGTAGTAACGAGCAGTACTTC. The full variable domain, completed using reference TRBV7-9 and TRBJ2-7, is DTGVSQNPRHKITKRGQNVTFRCDPISEHNRLYWYRQTLGQGPEFLTYFQNEAQLEKSRLLSDRFSAERPKGSFSTLEIQRTEQGDSAMYLCASSFLSGSSNEQYFGPGTRLTVT.

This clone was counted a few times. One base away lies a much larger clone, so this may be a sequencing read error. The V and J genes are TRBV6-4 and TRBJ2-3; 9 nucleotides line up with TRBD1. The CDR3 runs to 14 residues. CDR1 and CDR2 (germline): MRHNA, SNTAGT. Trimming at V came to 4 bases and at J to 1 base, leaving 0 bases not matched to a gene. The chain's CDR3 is CASSGTGGTDTQYF. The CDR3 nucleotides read TGTGCCAGCAGTGGGACAGGGGGCACAGATACGCAGTATTTT.

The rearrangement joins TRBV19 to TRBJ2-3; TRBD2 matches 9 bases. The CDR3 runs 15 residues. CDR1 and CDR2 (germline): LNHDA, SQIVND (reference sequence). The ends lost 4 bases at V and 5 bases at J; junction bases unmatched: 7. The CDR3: CASSRLAGSGDTQYF. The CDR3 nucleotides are TGTGCCAGTAGTAGGCTAGCGGGGAGTGGAGATACGCAGTATTTT.

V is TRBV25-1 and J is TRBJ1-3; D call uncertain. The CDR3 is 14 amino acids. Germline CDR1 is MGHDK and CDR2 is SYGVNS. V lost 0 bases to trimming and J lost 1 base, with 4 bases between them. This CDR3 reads CASSEYQSGNTIYF. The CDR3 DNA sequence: TGTGCCAGCAGTGAATATCAGTCTGGAAACACCATATATTTT.

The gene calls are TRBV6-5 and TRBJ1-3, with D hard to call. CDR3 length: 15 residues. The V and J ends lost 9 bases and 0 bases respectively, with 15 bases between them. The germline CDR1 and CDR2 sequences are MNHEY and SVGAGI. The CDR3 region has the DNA TGTGCCAGTTCAGACGGGGTCGACTCTGGAAACACCATATATTTT. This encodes CASSDGVDSGNTIYF.

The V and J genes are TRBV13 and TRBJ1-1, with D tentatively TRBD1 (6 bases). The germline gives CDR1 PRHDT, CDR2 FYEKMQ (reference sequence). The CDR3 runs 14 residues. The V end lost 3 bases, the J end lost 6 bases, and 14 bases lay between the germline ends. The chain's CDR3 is CASSLGARRAEAFF. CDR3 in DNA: TGTGCCAGCAGCTTGGGGGCGCGGCGGGCTGAAGCTTTCTTT.

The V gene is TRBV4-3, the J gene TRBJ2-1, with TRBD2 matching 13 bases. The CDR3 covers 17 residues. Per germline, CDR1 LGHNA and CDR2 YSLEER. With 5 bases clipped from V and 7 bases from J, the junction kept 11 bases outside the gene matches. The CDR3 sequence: CASSYTPGLAGNNEQFF. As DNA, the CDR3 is TGCGCCAGCAGCTACACTCCGGGACTAGCGGGGAATAATGAGCAGTTCTTC.

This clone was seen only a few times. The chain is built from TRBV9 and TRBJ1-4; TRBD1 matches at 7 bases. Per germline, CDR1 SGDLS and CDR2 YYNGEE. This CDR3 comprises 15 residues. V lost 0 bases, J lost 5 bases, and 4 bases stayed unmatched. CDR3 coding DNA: TGTGCCAGCAGCGTAGCAGGGGGATGGAATGAAAAACTGTTTTTT. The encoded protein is CASSVAGGWNEKLFF.

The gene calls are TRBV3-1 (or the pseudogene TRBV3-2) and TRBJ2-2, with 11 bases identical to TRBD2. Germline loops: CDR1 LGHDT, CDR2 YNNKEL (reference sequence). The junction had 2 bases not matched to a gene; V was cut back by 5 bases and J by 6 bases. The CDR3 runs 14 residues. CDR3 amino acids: CASSTSGSAGELFF. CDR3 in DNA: TGTGCCAGCAGCACTAGCGGGAGTGCCGGGGAGCTGTTTTTT.

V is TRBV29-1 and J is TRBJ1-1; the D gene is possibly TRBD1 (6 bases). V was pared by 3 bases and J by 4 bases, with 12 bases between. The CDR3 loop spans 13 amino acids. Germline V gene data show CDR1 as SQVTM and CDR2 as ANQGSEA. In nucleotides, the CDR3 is TGCAGCGTTGATAACAGGGAAGTCACTGAAGCTTTCTTT. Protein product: CSVDNREVTEAFF. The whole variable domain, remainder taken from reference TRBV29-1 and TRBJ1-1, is SAVISQKPSRDICQRGTSLTIQCQVDSQVTMMFWYRQQPGQSLTLIATANQGSEATYESGFVIDKFPISRPNLTFSTLTVSNMSPEDSSIYLCSVDNREVTEAFFGQGTRLTVV.

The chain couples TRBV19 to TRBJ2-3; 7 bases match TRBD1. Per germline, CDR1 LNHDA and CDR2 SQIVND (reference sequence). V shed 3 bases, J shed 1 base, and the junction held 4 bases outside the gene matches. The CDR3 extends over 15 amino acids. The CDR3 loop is CASSIDGTGTDTQYF. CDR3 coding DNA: TGTGCCAGTAGTATCGATGGGACAGGCACAGATACGCAGTATTTT.